The 30 T cell receptor beta chains given below trace back to one sample, sequenced in a study of cytomegalovirus exposure and HLA in healthy donors. Libraries were prepared by immunoSEQ multiplex PCR; TCRdb keeps only in-frame clonotypes and omits some of them. The table includes some 260,000 clones, roughly 90% detected once. Sequencing was performed on PBMCs. These receptor sequences come from a man in his late teens or twenties in good health and CMV-seropositive.

The chain carries TRBV6-6 and TRBJ1-5, with 7 nucleotides matching TRBD1. CDR1 is MNHNY and CDR2 is SVGAGI in the germline V gene (reference sequence). The CDR3 length is 13 residues. Losses at the gene ends were 7 bases for V and 9 bases for J; bases not matched to a gene: 9. The CDR3 bases are TGTGCCAGCACCACAGGGGTTCAACGGCCCCAGCATTTT. It is translated as CASTTGVQRPQHF.

J is TRBJ2-1 and V is TRBV5-1, with unresolved D. The CDR3 has 18 residues. The V and J ends lost 4 bases and 0 bases respectively, with 20 bases between them. Germline V gene data show CDR1 as SGHRS and CDR2 as YFSETQ. CDR3 residues: CASSLRVLGEDSYNEQFF. The CDR3 DNA reads TGCGCCAGCAGCCTACGCGTCCTGGGTGAGGACTCCTACAATGAGCAGTTCTTC.

The J gene is TRBJ2-1, the V gene TRBV28; tentative D call: TRBD1 (6 bases). V was shortened by 1 base and J by 7 bases, with 14 bases between the two germline ends. Germline loops: CDR1 MDHEN, CDR2 SYDVKM. The length of the CDR3 is 15 residues. Here the CDR3 reads CASSLSGRGMNEQFF. As DNA, the CDR3 is TGTGCCAGCAGTTTATCTGGCAGGGGTATGAATGAGCAGTTCTTC.

This clone was counted once. The genes are TRBV6-5 and TRBJ2-7, with D uncertain. CDR3 length: 15 residues. Trimming removed 6 bases from V and 4 bases from J, with 19 bases in between. Germline CDR1 MNHEY, CDR2 SVGAGI. Here the CDR3 reads CASRVGPLNPYEQYF. The CDR3 region has the DNA TGTGCCAGCAGGGTCGGACCGCTGAATCCATACGAGCAGTACTTC.

As DNA, the CDR3 is TGTGCCAGCAGCCCCCGGAGGTTATACGAGCAGTACTTC. Translated: CASSPRRLYEQYF. The chain joins TRBV7-2 to TRBJ2-7; D possibly corresponds to TRBD2 (5 bases). V lost 5 bases and J 4 bases, leaving 12 bases between the germline ends. Germline loops: CDR1 SGHTA, CDR2 FQGNSA. The CDR3 is 13 residues long.

This clone was observed once. The chain couples TRBV7-2 to TRBJ1-2; no clear D gene. The ends were cut back, 5 bases at V and 4 bases at J, with 17 bases in the middle. This CDR3 has 15 amino acids. Germline assignment: CDR1 SGHTA and CDR2 FQGNSA. The CDR3 DNA follows: TGTGCCAGCAGCCCGCGTCCGTGGGGTAGCTATGGCTACACCTTC. Protein sequence: CASSPRPWGSYGYTF.

This clone was seen a single time. The chain combines TRBV6-5 with TRBJ1-1; a possible D gene is TRBD1 (6 bases). This CDR3 has 13 amino acids. Germline CDR1 is MNHEY and CDR2 is SVGAGI. V was trimmed by 2 bases and J by 4 bases, leaving 8 bases between them. The CDR3 DNA is TGTGCCAGCAGTTACGGAGGGGGCACTGAAGCTTTCTTT. Its protein product is CASSYGGGTEAFF.

This chain connects TRBV5-1 to TRBJ1-1, with no clear D. CDR1 SGHRS and CDR2 YFSETQ come from the germline V gene. The V and J ends lost 1 base and 2 bases respectively, with 6 bases between them. CDR3 length: 13 amino acids. The CDR3 here is CASSLRGNTEAFF. Written as DNA, the CDR3 is TGCGCCAGCAGCTTGCGGGGAAACACTGAAGCTTTCTTT.

The chain carries TRBV28 and TRBJ1-2, with D possibly being TRBD1 (5 bases). The V and J ends lost 0 bases and 6 bases respectively, with 14 bases between them. The length of the CDR3 is 15 residues. Germline V gene lookup returns CDR1 MDHEN and CDR2 SYDVKM. The DNA for the CDR3 is TGTGCCAGCAGTTTATGGGCCAGGGTGGAGGATGGCTACACCTTC. This translates into CASSLWARVEDGYTF.

The genes are TRBV6-6 and TRBJ2-7, with D hard to call. The CDR3 has 15 amino acids. Germline assignment: CDR1 MNHNY and CDR2 SVGAGI (reference sequence). Trimming pared 2 bases from V and 2 bases from J, leaving 13 bases between. This CDR3 is CASSYLGRGTYEQYF. For the CDR3, the DNA is TGTGCCAGCAGTTACCTTGGGCGAGGCACCTACGAGCAGTACTTC.

This chain connects TRBV9 to TRBJ1-5; D is ambiguous. The germline CDR1 and CDR2 sequences are SGDLS and YYNGEE. The CDR3 loop spans 14 amino acids. Between the trimmed V and J ends, which lost 7 bases and 3 bases, there was a span of 14 bases. CDR3 in amino acids: CASGGEGSNQPQHF. The CDR3 DNA is TGTGCCAGCGGAGGAGAGGGATCCAATCAGCCCCAGCATTTT.

The sample holds a few counts of this clone. The V call is TRBV7-9, the J call TRBJ2-1, with D uncertain. This CDR3 contains 11 residues. V was trimmed by 5 bases and J by 10 bases, leaving 9 bases between them. In germline, CDR1 is SEHNR, CDR2 FQNEAQ (reference sequence). The CDR3 DNA sequence: TGTGCCAGCAGCCTCAGTCTAGAGCAGTTCTTC. This translates into CASSLSLEQFF.

This clone was seen more than once but under ten times. The chain is built from TRBV6-1 and TRBJ1-5; no clear D gene. The CDR3 is made up of 15 amino acids. CDR1 and CDR2 from the germline V gene are MNHNS and SASEGT. Trimming took 5 bases from V and 2 from J, leaving 13 bases between them. CDR3 nucleotides: TGTGCCAGCAGTAGAAGTGGGCAGGGCAATCAGCCCCAGCATTTT. Protein sequence: CASSRSGQGNQPQHF.

The J gene is TRBJ2-5, the V gene TRBV6-1; tentative D call: TRBD2 (5 bases). This CDR3 contains 14 residues. Trimming removed 7 bases from V and 5 bases from J, with 17 bases in between. From germline, CDR1 is MNHNS and CDR2 SASEGT. The CDR3 region is CASTRAPPGETQYF. DNA for the CDR3: TGTGCCAGCACCCGGGCCCCCCCGGGGGAGACCCAGTACTTC.

CDR3 sequence: CASSIGSTDTQYF. In DNA form, the CDR3 reads TGCGCCAGCAGTATAGGGAGCACAGATACGCAGTATTTT. The V call is TRBV5-1, the J call TRBJ2-3, with D unclear. The V end was cut by 5 bases, the J end by 0 bases, with 7 bases between. The CDR3 loop spans 13 amino acids. Germline V CDR1 and CDR2: SGHRS, YFSETQ.

V gene TRBV10-3 combines with J gene TRBJ1-2, with a possible D match to TRBD1 (5 bases). Looked up from germline, CDR1 is ENHRY and CDR2 is SYGVKD. The CDR3 is 13 amino acids. V dropped 9 bases and J dropped 0 bases, with 11 bases sitting between them. CDR3 residues: CAIRGLANYGYTF. In DNA, the CDR3 is TGTGCCATTAGGGGATTAGCTAACTATGGCTACACCTTC.

The V gene is TRBV5-4, the J gene TRBJ1-1; no clear D. The CDR3 spans 15 residues. V lost 4 bases and J 1 base, leaving 14 bases between the germline ends. The germline CDR1 and CDR2 sequences are SGHNT and YYREEE (reference sequence). CDR3 coding DNA: TGTGCCAGCAGCCGAGGGCCTCCGGGGAACACTGAAGCTTTCTTT. Translating gives CASSRGPPGNTEAFF.

This chain uses TRBV18 with TRBJ2-1, with 8 bases aligning to TRBD1. Germline CDR1 is KGHSH and CDR2 is LQKENI. The CDR3 extends over 13 amino acids. V dropped 5 bases and J dropped 10; count of bases not matched to a gene: 7. The CDR3 protein is CASSGTTGDEQFF. The CDR3 DNA reads as TGTGCCAGCTCAGGGACGACAGGGGACGAGCAGTTCTTC.

The V and J genes are TRBV7-9 and TRBJ2-7, with TRBD2 as a possible D gene (5 bases). CDR1 is SEHNR and CDR2 is FQNEAQ in the germline V gene (reference sequence). Trimming removed 1 base from V and 7 bases from J, with 11 bases in between. This CDR3 has 13 amino acids. The CDR3 region has the DNA TGTGCCAGCAGCTTAGGGGCGCGGAGGGAGCAGTACTTC. Translated, it gives CASSLGARREQYF. Full variable domain (outside the CDR3, taken from reference TRBV7-9 and TRBJ2-7): DTGVSQNPRHKITKRGQNVTFRCDPISEHNRLYWYRQTLGQGPEFLTYFQNEAQLEKSRLLSDRFSAERPKGSFSTLEIQRTEQGDSAMYLCASSLGARREQYFGPGTRLTVT.

V is TRBV10-3 and J is TRBJ2-1; the D gene is possibly TRBD2 (6 bases). Per the germline V gene, CDR1 is ENHRY and CDR2 is SYGVKD. The CDR3 consists of 14 residues. The V end lost 2 bases, the J end lost 4 bases, and 9 bases lay between the germline ends. The CDR3 region is CAISEASAYNEQFF. In DNA, the CDR3 is TGTGCCATCAGTGAGGCTAGCGCGTACAATGAGCAGTTCTTC.

This sequence joins TRBV29-1 and TRBJ2-3; 9 nucleotides agree with TRBD2. The CDR3 has 19 residues. The germline CDR1 and CDR2 sequences are SQVTM and ANQGSEA. Germline trimming cut 7 bases from V and 3 bases from J; bases unmatched to any gene: 23. CDR3: CSAGTVPAGLAGATDTQYF. The CDR3, as DNA: TGCAGCGCCGGAACTGTCCCCGCCGGGTTAGCGGGAGCTACAGATACGCAGTATTTT.

This sequence joins TRBV7-2 and TRBJ2-3; 12 bases map to TRBD2. V lost 5 bases to trimming and J lost 2 bases; unmatched junction nucleotides: 11. The CDR3 spans 18 residues. Germline V gives CDR1 SGHTA, CDR2 FQGNSA. The CDR3 coding sequence is TGTGCCAGCAGCGTCAGGACTAGCGGGGCCCACTTCACAGATACGCAGTATTTT. This encodes CASSVRTSGAHFTDTQYF.

This sequence joins TRBV7-7 and TRBJ2-6, with 16 bases matching TRBD2. Germline V gene lookup returns CDR1 SSHAT and CDR2 FNYEAQ (reference sequence). J was trimmed by 3 bases and V by 5 bases; bases with no gene match: 7. The CDR3 has 19 amino acids. CDR3 DNA: TGTGCCAGCAGCCCGGGACTAGCGGGAGGGCCGTATGGGGCCAACGTCCTGACTTTC. It yields the protein CASSPGLAGGPYGANVLTF.

The chain carries TRBV28 and TRBJ2-7; 9 bases are shared with TRBD1. V gave up 6 bases and J gave up 6 bases; unmatched junction bases: 6. CDR1 is MDHEN, CDR2 SYDVKM, per germline. CDR3 length equals 13 residues. CDR3 residues: CASRLQGAREQYF. The CDR3 bases are TGTGCCAGCAGGCTACAGGGGGCGCGCGAGCAGTACTTC.

The chain joins TRBV4-1 to TRBJ1-2; D perhaps matches TRBD1 (6 bases). The CDR3 is made up of 14 amino acids. CDR1 and CDR2 (germline): MGHRA, YSYEKL. V shed 0 bases and J shed 4 bases, with 9 bases lying between them. CDR3 coding DNA: TGCGCCAGCAGCCAAGATCTGGGGGCCTATGGCTACACCTTC. As protein: CASSQDLGAYGYTF.

The chain recombines TRBV6-6 with TRBJ2-3; D gene unclear. The CDR3 spans 12 residues. Germline V gene data show CDR1 as MNHNY and CDR2 as SVGAGI (reference sequence). V lost 6 bases, J lost 0 bases, and 4 bases lay in between. The CDR3 nucleotides are TGTGCCAGCAGCTCCAGCACAGATACGCAGTATTTT. Translating gives CASSSSTDTQYF.

The chain is built from TRBV4-1 and TRBJ2-3; D is undetermined. Trimming pared 4 bases from V and 6 bases from J, leaving 14 bases between. CDR3 length: 14 residues. Germline assignment: CDR1 MGHRA and CDR2 YSYEKL. The CDR3 loop reads CASSPPRAGDTQYF. For the CDR3, the DNA is TGCGCCAGCAGCCCCCCTAGGGCTGGGGATACGCAGTATTTT.

The CDR3: CSVIGTSGPNNEQFF. In DNA form, the CDR3 reads TGCAGCGTTATCGGGACTAGCGGGCCCAACAATGAGCAGTTCTTC. This rearrangement joins TRBV29-1 to TRBJ2-1, with 12 bases fitting TRBD2. This CDR3 spans 15 amino acids. Trimming cost V 5 bases and J 5 bases; bases outside gene matches: 7. The germline CDR1 and CDR2 sequences are SQVTM and ANQGSEA.

This clone turned up a few times. For the CDR3, the DNA is TGTGCCAGTAGCCCTTGGGGCTCCTACGAGCAGTACTTC. Protein sequence: CASSPWGSYEQYF. The V gene is TRBV19, the J gene TRBJ2-7; no reliable D call. CDR3 length: 13 residues. Trimming removed 6 bases from V and 0 bases from J, with 9 bases in between. CDR1 and CDR2 from the germline V gene are LNHDA and SQIVND (reference sequence).

This chain uses TRBV4-2 with TRBJ1-2, with D possibly TRBD1 on 5 matching bases. CDR3 length equals 16 residues. V lost 0 bases, J lost 3 bases, and 14 bases lay in between. Per the germline V gene, CDR1 is LGHNA and CDR2 is YNFKEQ. The CDR3 sequence is CASSQDSGQADYGYTF. The CDR3 coding sequence is TGTGCCAGCAGCCAAGATTCAGGGCAGGCGGACTATGGCTACACCTTC.